A single sample gave rise to the 29 T cell receptor beta chains below, sequenced in a study of T cell responses to AZD1222 COVID-19 vaccine. Sequencing was performed with immunoSEQ multiplex PCR; in TCRdb, only in-frame clones are kept and a portion is missing. The data show 120,000 or so clones, around 91% seen once. The sequenced sample was peripheral blood, obtained on day 0 of MenACWY control vaccination. These receptors were obtained from an adult in good health.

This clone has a single count. The J gene is TRBJ1-5, the V gene TRBV6-4; D might be TRBD1 (6 bases). Trimming pared 6 bases from V and 5 bases from J, leaving 11 bases between. In germline, CDR1 is MRHNA, CDR2 SNTAGT. The CDR3 has 13 amino acids. This chain's CDR3 is CASRQGFYQPQHF. DNA for the CDR3: TGTGCCAGCAGGCAGGGGTTTTATCAGCCCCAGCATTTT.

This clone was seen a handful of times. J is TRBJ1-2 and V is TRBV29-1; 8 positions agree with TRBD1. Trimming took 5 bases from V and 5 from J; bases not matched to a gene: 13. The CDR3 contains 15 residues. The V gene's germline CDR1 is SQVTM and CDR2 ANQGSEA. DNA for the CDR3: TGCAGCGTTTTAAAGAGGGCAGGGGGCTCTTATGGCTACACCTTC. Encoded protein: CSVLKRAGGSYGYTF.

This chain links TRBV10-1 with TRBJ2-1; 7 bases are shared with TRBD1. The V gene end was trimmed by 5 bases and the J gene end by 5 bases; junction bases not matched to a gene: 6. This CDR3 comprises 14 residues. Germline assignment: CDR1 WNHNN and CDR2 SYGVQD (reference sequence). CDR3 in DNA: TGCGCCAGCAGTTTACGGGACAGACACAATGAGCAGTTCTTC. As protein: CASSLRDRHNEQFF.

This chain uses TRBV4-2 with TRBJ1-5, with 8 bases lining up with TRBD1. V lost 4 bases, J lost 7 bases, and 9 bases stayed unmatched. Germline lookup yields CDR1 LGHNA and CDR2 YNFKEQ. CDR3 length: 15 amino acids. CDR3 sequence: CASSPGTGLNQPQHF. The DNA for the CDR3 is TGTGCCAGCAGCCCCGGGACAGGCCTTAACCAGCCCCAGCATTTT.

CDR3 loop: CASSSGQEYTGELFF. CDR3 DNA sequence: TGTGCCAGTAGTTCAGGACAGGAGTACACCGGGGAGCTGTTTTTT. The J gene is TRBJ2-2, the V gene TRBV19, with 7 bases fitting TRBD1. Germline values: CDR1 LNHDA, CDR2 SQIVND (reference sequence). The length of the CDR3 is 15 residues. V trimming: 5 bases; J trimming: 3 bases; junction bases outside the gene matches: 6.

V and J are TRBV5-6 and TRBJ2-7, with D maybe TRBD1 (5 bases). The CDR3 has 13 residues. Trimming took off 4 bases at V and 1 base at J, with 9 bases between the two ends. Looked up from germline, CDR1 is SGHDT and CDR2 is YYEEEE. CDR3 amino acids: CASSVTASYEQYF. The DNA for the CDR3 is TGTGCCAGCAGCGTGACAGCGTCCTACGAGCAGTACTTC.

CDR3: CACPRSGQGANSPLHF. The CDR3 bases are TGTGCCTGTCCCAGATCCGGACAGGGGGCTAATTCACCCCTCCACTTT. J is TRBJ1-6 and V is TRBV30, with 11 bases identical to TRBD1. CDR1 and CDR2 from the germline V gene are GTSNPN and SVGIG (reference sequence). Trimming cost V 6 bases and J 6 bases; bases outside gene matches: 10. The CDR3 totals 16 residues.

V and J are TRBV11-2 and TRBJ1-2; D call uncertain. V was shortened by 2 bases and J by 8 bases, with 9 bases between the two germline ends. Germline V gives CDR1 SGHAT, CDR2 FQNNGV. The CDR3 spans 12 residues. The DNA for the CDR3 is TGTGCCAGCAGCTTACGGCAGATGGGCTACACCTTC. As protein: CASSLRQMGYTF.

This chain connects TRBV21-1 to TRBJ2-1; the table's D call, TRBD2, has no DNA check behind it. TRBV21-1 is a known pseudogene. This CDR3 contains 15 residues. In nucleotides, the CDR3 is TGTGCCAGCAGCAAATGTCGTAACTCCTACAATGAGCAGTTCTTC. Protein: CASSKCRNSYNEQFF.

The sample holds a few counts of this clone. The gene calls are TRBV2 and TRBJ2-2; tentative D call: TRBD1 (6 bases). Trimming pared 6 bases from V and 8 bases from J, leaving 16 bases between. This CDR3 is built from 14 residues. From germline, CDR1 is SNHLY and CDR2 FYNNEI. Written as DNA, the CDR3 is TGTGCCAGCAGCTACGACAGGACCCAAGGGGAGCTGTTTTTT. Residues: CASSYDRTQGELFF.

The chain is built from TRBV18 and TRBJ1-2; a possible D gene is TRBD1 (6 bases). The V gene's germline CDR1 is KGHSH and CDR2 LQKENI. This CDR3 comprises 12 residues. The V end was cut by 4 bases, the J end by 10 bases, with 13 bases between. In DNA, the CDR3 is TGTGCCAGCTCACACGGACAGAGAAACTACACCTTC. This translates into CASSHGQRNYTF.

Only a few counts were recorded for this clone. This rearrangement joins TRBV5-1 to TRBJ2-7, with D maybe TRBD1 (5 bases). Trimming cost V 4 bases and J 2 bases, with 10 bases left between them. This CDR3 region has 13 residues. CDR1 SGHRS and CDR2 YFSETQ come from the germline V gene. For the CDR3, the DNA is TGCGCCAGCAGCGTACAGGAGACCTACGAGCAGTACTTC. Its protein is CASSVQETYEQYF. Combining the CDR3 with reference TRBV5-1 and TRBJ2-7 gives the whole variable domain KAGVTQTPRYLIKTRGQQVTLSCSPISGHRSVSWYQQTPGQGLQFLFEYFSETQRNKGNFPGRFSGRQFSNSRSEMNVSTLELGDSALYLCASSVQETYEQYFGPGTRLTVT.

This clone was counted only a few times. Here the CDR3 DNA reads TGTGCCAGCACAGGAGGGGGGAGCTCCTACAATGAGCAGTTCTTC. It translates to CASTGGGSSYNEQFF. This chain joins TRBV2 and TRBJ2-1, with D perhaps TRBD1 or TRBD2 (6 bases each). This CDR3 has 15 amino acids. Trimming removed 7 bases from V and 0 bases from J, with 13 bases in between. Per the germline V gene, CDR1 is SNHLY and CDR2 is FYNNEI.

The chain couples TRBV2 to TRBJ2-2; 9 positions agree with TRBD2. The ends lost 8 bases at V and 7 bases at J; junction bases unmatched: 8. In germline, CDR1 is SNHLY, CDR2 FYNNEI. This CDR3 spans 14 amino acids. The CDR3 reads CASRTSARNGELFF. DNA of the CDR3: TGTGCCAGCCGGACTAGCGCCCGAAACGGGGAGCTGTTTTTT. Complete variable domain (other parts from reference TRBV2 and TRBJ2-2): EPEVTQTPSHQVTQMGQEVILRCVPISNHLYFYWYRQILGQKVEFLVSFYNNEISEKSEIFDDQFSVERPDGSNFTLKIRSTKLEDSAMYFCASRTSARNGELFFGEGSRLTVL.

The CDR3 spells CASSLPRDPGASGANVLTF. The CDR3 nucleotides read TGTGCCAGCAGCTTACCCCGGGACCCTGGGGCCTCTGGGGCCAACGTCCTGACTTTC. V and J are TRBV5-8 and TRBJ2-6; D possibly uses TRBD1 or TRBD2 (5 bases each). Per germline, CDR1 SGHTS and CDR2 YDEGEE. This CDR3 has 19 amino acids. V was clipped by 2 bases and J by 0 bases, with 18 bases between them.

The CDR3 sequence: CASSISRATNEKLFF. As DNA, the CDR3 is TGTGCCAGTAGTATCTCCAGGGCAACTAATGAAAAACTGTTTTTT. The rearrangement uses TRBV19 and TRBJ1-4; D is perhaps TRBD1 (5 bases). V dropped 3 bases and J dropped 0 bases, with 8 bases sitting between them. Germline CDR1 reads LNHDA; CDR2 reads SQIVND (reference sequence). This CDR3 is 15 amino acids long.

The chain is built from TRBV28 and TRBJ1-2; D might be TRBD1 (5 bases). V lost 2 bases and J 10 bases, leaving 11 bases between the germline ends. The CDR3 is 12 amino acids. Germline lookup yields CDR1 MDHEN and CDR2 SYDVKM. Here the CDR3 reads CASSLLYRNYTF. The CDR3 region has the DNA TGTGCCAGCAGTTTACTTTACAGGAACTACACCTTC.

The chain links TRBV29-1 to TRBJ2-5; D is perhaps TRBD1 (6 bases). From germline, CDR1 is SQVTM and CDR2 ANQGSEA. V lost 6 bases, J lost 5 bases, and 25 bases lay in between. This CDR3 contains 16 residues. The CDR3: CSVITPGQGFSETQYF. DNA for the CDR3: TGCAGCGTGATTACTCCGGGACAAGGATTCTCCGAGACCCAGTACTTC.

The V gene is TRBV7-2, the J gene TRBJ2-3, with D possibly called TRBD1 or TRBD2 (5 bases each). From germline, CDR1 is SGHTA and CDR2 FQGNSA. The CDR3 length is 17 residues. Trimming cost V 5 bases and J 5 bases, with 23 bases left between them. As DNA, the CDR3 is TGTGCCAGCAGCCAAGGACCTTCCGGGACGGGGAGAGATACGCAGTATTTT. Its protein is CASSQGPSGTGRDTQYF.

V gene TRBV30 combines with J gene TRBJ1-4, with 9 nucleotides matching TRBD1. Trimming took 1 base from V and 7 from J; bases not matched to a gene: 10. From germline, CDR1 is GTSNPN and CDR2 SVGIG (reference sequence). This CDR3 is built from 16 residues. Here the CDR3 reads CAWSATLGTGSEKLFF. The DNA of the CDR3 is TGTGCCTGGAGTGCGACTCTCGGGACAGGGAGTGAAAAACTGTTTTTT.

The rearrangement joins TRBV27 to TRBJ2-3; no clear D. Per germline, CDR1 MNHEY and CDR2 SMNVEV (reference sequence). V dropped 9 bases and J dropped 8 bases, with 9 bases sitting between them. CDR3 length equals 10 residues. DNA of the CDR3: TGTGCCAGTCCACTGGGTACGCAGTATTTT. It specifies CASPLGTQYF.

This chain joins TRBV7-9 and TRBJ2-3; D unresolved. V lost 2 bases, J lost 0 bases, and 9 bases lay in between. From germline, CDR1 is SEHNR and CDR2 FQNEAQ (reference sequence). The CDR3 is 15 amino acids. The chain's CDR3 is CASSLQPASTDTQYF. CDR3 nucleotides: TGTGCCAGCAGCTTACAGCCGGCTAGCACAGATACGCAGTATTTT.

The V and J genes are TRBV5-1 and TRBJ2-7; 8 bases match TRBD2. Losses at the gene ends were 3 bases for V and 7 bases for J; bases not matched to a gene: 9. Germline CDR1 SGHRS, CDR2 YFSETQ. This CDR3 spans 14 amino acids. As DNA, the CDR3 is TGCGCCAGCAGCTCACGGCCGGGAGGGTCGGAGCAGTACTTC. It translates to CASSSRPGGSEQYF.

The chain recombines TRBV7-8 with TRBJ1-2; D gene unclear. The V gene lost 3 bases and the J gene lost 8 bases, with 10 bases spanning the gap. The CDR3 consists of 12 residues. The germline V gene encodes CDR1 SGHVS and CDR2 FQNEAQ. The CDR3 region is CASSFSGKGYTF. The CDR3 nucleotides read TGTGCCAGCAGCTTCTCGGGTAAGGGCTACACCTTC.

This clone was detected only once. The genes are TRBV29-1 and TRBJ1-1; D unclear. The CDR3 contains 12 residues. Germline CDR1 reads SQVTM; CDR2 reads ANQGSEA. The V end lost 3 bases, the J end lost 1 base, and 6 bases lay between the germline ends. CDR3: CSVDSGNTEAFF. The CDR3 DNA sequence: TGCAGCGTTGATTCGGGGAACACTGAAGCTTTCTTT.

V gene TRBV4-2 combines with J gene TRBJ2-1; D not resolved. CDR3 length equals 15 residues. CDR1 LGHNA and CDR2 YNFKEQ come from the germline V gene. Trimming shortened V by 1 base and J by 5 bases, and 12 bases separated the two germline ends. CDR3: CASSQAPTLDNEQFF. CDR3 nucleotide sequence: TGTGCCAGCAGCCAAGCTCCTACCCTAGACAATGAGCAGTTCTTC.

This clone was seen a single time. The CDR3 region is CASSDRGSNQPQHF. DNA of the CDR3: TGCGCCAGCAGTGACAGAGGTAGCAATCAGCCCCAGCATTTT. The chain combines TRBV10-2 with TRBJ1-5; unclear D gene. CDR1 WSHSY and CDR2 SAAADI come from the germline V gene. V was clipped by 3 bases and J by 0 bases, with 6 bases between them. The CDR3 extends over 14 amino acids.

The V call is TRBV21-1, the J call TRBJ2-1; TRBD1, as called in the table, went unchecked against the DNA. TRBV21-1 has pseudogene status. CDR3 length equals 13 residues. CDR3 sequence reads: CASSKGQGVEQFF. In nucleotides, the CDR3 is TGTGCCAGCAGCAAAGGCCAGGGCGTTGAGCAGTTCTTC.

This chain links TRBV6-6 with TRBJ1-1; TRBD1 agrees at 10 bases. The CDR3 is 16 amino acids. V was pared by 2 bases and J by 3 bases, with 6 bases of the junction left unmatched. Germline CDR1 and CDR2: MNHNY and SVGAGI (reference sequence). The CDR3 sequence is CASSYPDRGPYTEAFF. CDR3 coding DNA: TGTGCCAGCAGTTACCCTGACAGGGGGCCGTACACTGAAGCTTTCTTT.